A selection of T cell receptor beta chains follows, all from one sample in a study of control samples from healthy donors and cancer patients. Using immunoSEQ multiplex PCR, the repertoire was profiled, and TCRdb retains in-frame clones only, with some absent. The profile covers fewer than 50,000 clones, with around nine tenths appearing a single time and around 0.78% taken by the ten largest. The sample consisted of PBMCs. The receptors were sampled from a man aged 25-45 years with colorectal cancer. The CDR3 runs from the conserved cysteine through the conserved F or W. A D gene is named only where the DNA matches it firmly. Only part of the rows carry a size: once, few, many, or a class if the clone is expanded.

abundance,len,j_gene,v_gene,d_gene,CDR3nt,CDR3aa
-,13,TRBJ1-1,TRBV4-3,-,TGCGCCAGCAGCCTCCACAGGGACACTGAAGCTTTCTTT,CASSLHRDTEAFF
-,13,TRBJ2-1,TRBV7-8,-,TGTGCCACCGGGGGTGGGGTTGTGGATGAGCAGTTCTTC,CATGGGVVDEQFF
-,14,TRBJ1-1,TRBV6-1,-,TGTGCCAGCAGTGACACCCCGCGGGTGGATGAAGCTTTCTTT,CASSDTPRVDEAFF
-,17,TRBJ2-3,TRBV19,TRBD2,TGTGCCAGTAGTATGACTAGCGGGGGGCAAAACTCAGATACGCAGTATTTT,CASSMTSGGQNSDTQYF
few,16,TRBJ2-1,TRBV9,TRBD1,TGTGCCAGCAGCGTGGGGGACAGGGGGCGATTGAATGAGCAGTTCTTC,CASSVGDRGRLNEQFF
-,15,TRBJ1-1,TRBV9,TRBD1,TGTGCCAGCAGCGTCGGACAGGCCCGAACCACTGAAGCTTTCTTT,CASSVGQARTTEAFF
-,13,TRBJ2-7,TRBV10-3,-,TGTGCCATCACGGGAGTACAGGGCTACGAGCAGTACTTC,CAITGVQGYEQYF
-,15,TRBJ2-5,TRBV4-3,-,TGCGCCAGCAGCCAAAGCCGGGAGACCCAAGAGACCCAGTACTTC,CASSQSRETQETQYF
-,14,TRBJ2-3,TRBV5-1,-,TGCGCCAGCAGCTTCGGGGCTAGCACAGATACGCAGTATTTT,CASSFGASTDTQYF
once,15,TRBJ2-2,TRBV7-2,-,TGTGCCAGCAGCTTAGGGGGGGGCAGGGCCGGGGAGCTGTTTTTT,CASSLGGGRAGELFF
-,14,TRBJ1-6,TRBV18,-,TGTGCCAGCTCACCGGGGGGCGCGGATTCACCCCTCCACTTT,CASSPGGADSPLHF
-,14,TRBJ1-3,TRBV5-6,-,TGTGCCAGCAGCTTGTGGGAACCTGGAAACACCATATATTTT,CASSLWEPGNTIYF